Following are 14 T cell receptor beta chains from one sample sequenced in a study of T cell responses to AZD1222 COVID-19 vaccine. Method: immunoSEQ multiplex PCR; TCRdb's copy keeps in-frame clones and lacks some. The sample holds 95,000 to 110,000 clones, 75% to 90% seen once. The source material was peripheral blood, sampled on day 0 of AZD1222 vaccination. The receptors here all came from an adult in good health.

CDR3 DNA sequence: TGTGCCAGCAGCCTGCTGGCAGCCAGCTCTGGAAACACCATATATTTT. It translates to CASSLLAASSGNTIYF. This sequence joins TRBV7-2 and TRBJ1-3; D call uncertain. Trimming shortened V by 5 bases and J by 0 bases, and 14 bases separated the two germline ends. Germline CDR1 SGHTA, CDR2 FQGNSA. There are 16 residues in the CDR3. Using reference TRBV7-2 and TRBJ1-3 for the parts outside the CDR3, the full variable domain is GAGVSQSPSNKVTEKGKDVELRCDPISGHTALYWYRQSLGQGLEFLIYFQGNSAPDKSGLPSDRFSAERTGGSVSTLTIQRTQQEDSAVYLCASSLLAASSGNTIYFGEGSWLTVV.

The rearrangement joins TRBV5-4 to TRBJ1-1, with a weak D call TRBD1 (6 bases). Per the germline V gene, CDR1 is SGHNT and CDR2 is YYREEE (reference sequence). Trimming removed 3 bases from V and 1 base from J, with 10 bases in between. The CDR3 totals 14 residues. The CDR3 spells CASSWGQTNTEAFF. For the CDR3, the DNA is TGTGCCAGCAGCTGGGGACAAACGAACACTGAAGCTTTCTTT. Using reference TRBV5-4 and TRBJ1-1 for the parts outside the CDR3, the full variable domain is ETGVTQSPTHLIKTRGQQVTLRCSSQSGHNTVSWYQQALGQGPQFIFQYYREEENGRGNFPPRFSGLQFPNYSSELNVNALELDDSALYLCASSWGQTNTEAFFGQGTRLTVV.

The chain has TRBV6-5 and TRBJ2-3; 8 bases fit TRBD1. Trimming removed 10 bases from V and 1 base from J; junction bases left unmatched: 4. Looked up from germline, CDR1 is MNHEY and CDR2 is SVGAGI. This CDR3 contains 13 residues. CDR3 coding DNA: TGTGCCACCATGACAGGGGGCACAGATACGCAGTATTTT. Amino acid sequence: CATMTGGTDTQYF.

As to this clone: One end of the junction fails to match germline, which may point to a read error. Additional DNA sequences in this sample encode the identical CDR3. The chain joins TRBV6-5 to TRBJ1-2; 12 bases are shared with TRBD1. CDR1 and CDR2 (germline): MNHEY, SVGAGI. The CDR3 extends over 15 amino acids. The CDR3, as DNA: TGTGCCAGCAGTTCACCGGGACAGGGGGCCTATGGCTACACCTTT. Protein: CASSSPGQGAYGYTF.

The rearrangement links TRBV18 to TRBJ2-1; D gene uncertain. The CDR3 contains 14 residues. CDR1 KGHSH and CDR2 LQKENI come from the germline V gene. V gave up 3 bases and J gave up 5 bases, with 11 bases separating them. CDR3 in amino acids: CASSPFLGNNEQFF. The CDR3 coding sequence is TGTGCCAGCTCACCTTTTCTGGGTAACAATGAGCAGTTCTTC. Full variable domain (rest looked up from reference TRBV18 and TRBJ2-1): NAGVMQNPRHLVRRRGQEARLRCSPMKGHSHVYWYRQLPEEGLKFMVYLQKENIIDESGMPKERFSAEFPKEGPSILRIQQVVRGDSAAYFCASSPFLGNNEQFFGPGTRLTVL.

This chain connects TRBV4-2 to TRBJ2-3; the D gene is possibly TRBD1 (7 bases). Germline CDR1 reads LGHNA; CDR2 reads YNFKEQ. V dropped 2 bases and J dropped 2 bases, with 14 bases sitting between them. This CDR3 spans 16 amino acids. The CDR3 nucleotides are TGTGCCAGCAGCCAATCAGGGGGGCTTGACACAGATACGCAGTATTTT. Residues: CASSQSGGLDTDTQYF.

J is TRBJ2-7 and V is TRBV11-2, with 9 bases identical to TRBD2. V gave up 3 bases and J gave up 4 bases; unmatched junction bases: 1. The CDR3 has 13 amino acids. Germline CDR1 is SGHAT and CDR2 is FQNNGV. Written as DNA, the CDR3 is TGTGCCAGCAGCTTTAGCGGGGGATACGAGCAGTACTTC. The encoded protein is CASSFSGGYEQYF.

This clone is a singleton in its sample. The chain joins TRBV11-2 to TRBJ1-2; D call uncertain. In germline, CDR1 is SGHAT, CDR2 FQNNGV. The length of the CDR3 is 13 residues. The germline V and J ends were trimmed by 5 bases and 4 bases, with 11 bases remaining between them. CDR3: CASSPSGTYGYTF. For the CDR3, the DNA is TGTGCCAGCAGCCCATCGGGAACCTATGGCTACACCTTC.

This clone is a singleton in its sample. J is TRBJ2-3 and V is TRBV27; the D is unclear. Germline CDR1 is MNHEY and CDR2 is SMNVEV (reference sequence). CDR3 size: 13 residues. The V end lost 2 bases, the J end lost 1 base, and 4 bases lay between the germline ends. CDR3 in amino acids: CASSLKGTDTQYF. DNA of the CDR3: TGTGCCAGCAGTTTAAAGGGCACAGATACGCAGTATTTT.

The chain combines TRBV7-9 with TRBJ2-5, with D possibly TRBD1 on 6 matching bases. Germline V gene data show CDR1 as SEHNR and CDR2 as FQNEAQ (reference sequence). Trimming stripped 6 bases from V and 5 bases from J, with 16 bases between. The CDR3 sequence is 14 residues long. DNA for the CDR3: TGTGCCAGCAGTTACCTCCAGGGGATGGAGACCCAGTACTTC. Protein product: CASSYLQGMETQYF.

The J gene is TRBJ2-5, the V gene TRBV9; 8 bases fit TRBD1. V lost 3 bases to trimming and J lost 5 bases; unmatched junction nucleotides: 6. Germline V lookup: CDR1 SGDLS, CDR2 YYNGEE. The CDR3 is made up of 14 amino acids. Here the CDR3 DNA reads TGTGCCAGCAGCGGGCGGACAGGGACGGAGACCCAGTACTTC. Translation: CASSGRTGTETQYF.

The J gene is TRBJ2-1, the V gene TRBV6-5; D is unresolved. This CDR3 region has 12 residues. Germline CDR1 reads MNHEY; CDR2 reads SVGAGI. V was cut by 6 bases and J by 6 bases, with 9 bases left in between. In DNA, the CDR3 is TGTGCCAGCAGGGGTTCGGCCAATGAGCAGTTCTTC. Encoded protein: CASRGSANEQFF.

CDR3 coding DNA: TGCAGTGCTAGTGAGACCACCAACTATGGCTACACCTTC. The encoded protein is CSASETTNYGYTF. The rearrangement uses TRBV20-1 and TRBJ1-2; D gene uncertain. Germline loops: CDR1 DFQATT, CDR2 SNEGSKA (reference sequence). V lost 3 bases, J lost 2 bases, and 10 bases lay in between. The CDR3 spans 13 residues.

This clone was counted a few times. CDR3 DNA sequence: TGTGCCAGTCAGGGGACTAGCGGGAGTCTCCTTTACAATGAGCAGTTCTTC. Amino acids: CASQGTSGSLLYNEQFF. V gene TRBV19 combines with J gene TRBJ2-1; 14 nucleotides agree with TRBD2. This CDR3 has 17 amino acids. V dropped 8 bases and J dropped 4; count of bases not matched to a gene: 10. Germline assignment: CDR1 LNHDA and CDR2 SQIVND (reference sequence).